These 30 T cell receptor beta chains originate from one sample sequenced in a study of blood T cell repertoires in COVID-19. Here immunoSEQ multiplex PCR was the method, and the copy in TCRdb shows in-frame clones only, minus some. This sample yields under 300,000 clones, of which about nine tenths are seen a single time; 6.2% belongs to the top ten. Material for sequencing was peripheral blood. These receptors all stem from a man in his sixties with acute or convalescent COVID-19.

The chain couples TRBV11-2 to TRBJ1-1, with 7 bases fitting TRBD1. The junction had 16 bases not matched to a gene; V was cut back by 7 bases and J by 11 bases. The germline CDR1 and CDR2 sequences are SGHAT and FQNNGV. The CDR3 spans 14 residues. The CDR3 DNA sequence: TGTGCCAGCAACCCCAAGGGGGCGGTCAGGGCGGCTTTCTTT. It codes for CASNPKGAVRAAFF.

The gene calls are TRBV7-2 and TRBJ2-5, with D maybe TRBD2 (5 bases). V dropped 4 bases and J dropped 2 bases, with 11 bases sitting between them. This CDR3 region has 14 residues. The germline V gene has CDR1 SGHTA and CDR2 FQGNSA. The CDR3 DNA reads as TGTGCCAGCAGCTCCCCACCGGGACAAGAGACCCAGTACTTC. Translation: CASSSPPGQETQYF. Drawing the rest from reference TRBV7-2 and TRBJ2-5, the complete variable domain is GAGVSQSPSNKVTEKGKDVELRCDPISGHTALYWYRQSLGQGLEFLIYFQGNSAPDKSGLPSDRFSAERTGGSVSTLTIQRTQQEDSAVYLCASSSPPGQETQYFGPGTRLLVL.

The V gene is TRBV14, the J gene TRBJ2-2; possibly TRBD1 for D (5 bases). Trimming took 7 bases from V and 3 from J, leaving 12 bases between them. CDR3 length: 14 amino acids. The germline V gene encodes CDR1 SGHDN and CDR2 FVKESK. This chain's CDR3 is CASKRQGDTGELFF. CDR3 DNA sequence: TGTGCCAGCAAGAGGCAGGGTGACACCGGGGAGCTGTTTTTT.

The genes are TRBV7-9 and TRBJ2-5; 10 positions match TRBD1. The CDR3 loop spans 14 amino acids. With V trimmed by 5 bases and J by 3 bases, 3 bases remained unmatched. Per germline, CDR1 SEHNR and CDR2 FQNEAQ (reference sequence). CDR3 in amino acids: CASSGGQGEETQYF. CDR3 nucleotides: TGTGCCAGCAGCGGTGGACAGGGGGAAGAGACCCAGTACTTC.

This chain joins TRBV30 and TRBJ2-3; no clear D gene. The germline gives CDR1 GTSNPN, CDR2 SVGIG (reference sequence). The CDR3 covers 13 residues. Trimming took 0 bases from V and 5 from J, leaving 9 bases between them. The CDR3 spells CAWSVQYLDTQYF. As DNA, the CDR3 is TGTGCCTGGAGTGTACAGTATTTAGATACGCAGTATTTT.

This chain connects TRBV18 to TRBJ2-6; 7 bases match TRBD1. The CDR3 is made up of 19 amino acids. V lost 1 base to trimming and J lost 0 bases; unmatched junction nucleotides: 9. Looked up from germline, CDR1 is KGHSH and CDR2 is LQKENI. The CDR3 loop is CASSPLVGQSPSGANVLTF. Written as DNA, the CDR3 is TGTGCCAGCTCACCACTCGTGGGACAGAGTCCCTCTGGGGCCAACGTCCTGACTTTC.

The chain recombines TRBV5-1 with TRBJ1-1; the match to TRBD1 covers 8 bases. V was pared by 4 bases and J by 1 base, with 9 bases of the junction left unmatched. Germline loops: CDR1 SGHRS, CDR2 YFSETQ. The CDR3 covers 16 residues. CDR3 residues: CASSRGPGQENTEAFF. In nucleotides, the CDR3 is TGCGCCAGCAGCCGAGGGCCGGGACAGGAGAACACTGAAGCTTTCTTT.

The DNA for the CDR3 is TGCAGTGCCTCTAGAGGAGGGACCCAGTACTTC. Translation gives CSASRGGTQYF. The rearrangement joins TRBV20-1 to TRBJ2-5; maybe TRBD2 (5 bases). CDR1 is DFQATT and CDR2 is SNEGSKA in the germline V gene (reference sequence). Trimming removed 6 bases at V and 7 bases at J, with 12 bases between. This CDR3 region has 11 residues.

This clone has a single count. This chain links TRBV11-3 with TRBJ2-3, with TRBD2 identical over 7 bases. The CDR3 is made up of 14 amino acids. The ends lost 5 bases at V and 10 bases at J; junction bases unmatched: 12. Germline lookup yields CDR1 SGHNT and CDR2 YENEEA. CDR3 sequence: CASSQRTRPSAQYF. The CDR3 DNA reads as TGTGCCAGCAGCCAAAGGACTAGACCTAGTGCGCAGTATTTT.

The chain has TRBV7-9 and TRBJ1-1; D gene ambiguous. The CDR3 spans 15 residues. Between the trimmed V and J ends, which lost 5 bases and 0 bases, there was a span of 13 bases. In germline, CDR1 is SEHNR, CDR2 FQNEAQ (reference sequence). The CDR3 DNA reads TGTGCCAGCAGCCCCCCAGGTGGCTTGAACACTGAAGCTTTCTTT. Its translation is CASSPPGGLNTEAFF.

V gene TRBV18 combines with J gene TRBJ2-1, with 9 bases identical to TRBD2. The junction had 5 bases not matched to a gene; V was cut back by 2 bases and J by 9 bases. In germline, CDR1 is KGHSH, CDR2 LQKENI. The length of the CDR3 is 14 residues. DNA for the CDR3: TGTGCCAGCTCACCAATAGCGGGGGAGGTTGAGCAGTTCTTC. Encoded protein: CASSPIAGEVEQFF.

This chain joins TRBV9 and TRBJ2-7; 7 nucleotides line up with TRBD1. The CDR3 extends over 14 amino acids. Trimming cost V 1 base and J 5 bases; bases outside gene matches: 6. The germline V gene encodes CDR1 SGDLS and CDR2 YYNGEE. CDR3 amino acids: CASSVRDSFHEQYF. The CDR3 coding sequence is TGTGCCAGCAGCGTAAGGGACAGTTTCCACGAGCAGTACTTC.

The gene calls are TRBV29-1 and TRBJ2-5, with 10 nucleotides matching TRBD2. Trimming cost V 4 bases and J 4 bases; bases outside gene matches: 12. CDR1 and CDR2 from the germline V gene are SQVTM and ANQGSEA. This CDR3 is 16 amino acids long. As DNA, the CDR3 is TGCAGCGTTGTGGGTTTGAGCGGGAGGGCCTCAGAGACCCAGTACTTC. It codes for CSVVGLSGRASETQYF. Complete variable domain (other parts from reference TRBV29-1 and TRBJ2-5): SAVISQKPSRDICQRGTSLTIQCQVDSQVTMMFWYRQQPGQSLTLIATANQGSEATYESGFVIDKFPISRPNLTFSTLTVSNMSPEDSSIYLCSVVGLSGRASETQYFGPGTRLLVL.

The chain links TRBV19 to TRBJ2-7; possible D gene TRBD2, 5 bases. The CDR3 consists of 15 residues. Deletions cut 3 bases from V and 0 bases from J, with 12 bases between. Germline values: CDR1 LNHDA, CDR2 SQIVND (reference sequence). The CDR3 spells CASSIFFGGSYEQYF. The CDR3 DNA sequence: TGTGCCAGTAGTATTTTCTTCGGAGGCTCCTACGAGCAGTACTTC.

This sequence joins TRBV29-1 and TRBJ1-2; 7 positions match TRBD1. Trimming took 6 bases from V and 3 from J; bases not matched to a gene: 4. In germline, CDR1 is SQVTM, CDR2 ANQGSEA. The CDR3 totals 12 residues. CDR3 in DNA: TGCAGCGTCGGGACAGTCGACTATGGCTACACCTTC. Its translation: CSVGTVDYGYTF.

The J gene is TRBJ2-7, the V gene TRBV28; D perhaps matches TRBD1 (6 bases). Trimming shortened V by 0 bases and J by 2 bases, and 17 bases separated the two germline ends. This CDR3 spans 17 amino acids. CDR1 is MDHEN and CDR2 is SYDVKM in the germline V gene. The CDR3 bases are TGTGCCAGCAGTTTATGGGGCAGGGGCCCTTATACCTACGAGCAGTACTTC. Its protein product is CASSLWGRGPYTYEQYF.

This chain links TRBV3-1 (or the pseudogene TRBV3-2) with TRBJ1-2; unclear D gene. V shed 2 bases and J shed 3 bases, with 7 bases lying between them. The CDR3 covers 13 residues. Germline V gene sequence: CDR1 LGHDT, CDR2 YNNKEL (reference sequence). The CDR3 region has the DNA TGTGCCAGCAGCCAACGAGAGGACTATGGCTACACCTTC. It translates to CASSQREDYGYTF.

The rearrangement joins TRBV6-5 to TRBJ1-6; no clear D. The CDR3 consists of 14 residues. The V gene lost 7 bases and the J gene lost 5 bases, with 12 bases spanning the gap. Germline CDR1 reads MNHEY; CDR2 reads SVGAGI. The CDR3 is CASTVGHDNSPLHF. CDR3 DNA sequence: TGTGCCAGCACGGTTGGGCACGATAATTCACCCCTCCACTTT.

V is TRBV3-1 (or the pseudogene TRBV3-2) and J is TRBJ1-1; 10 bases agree with TRBD1. Looked up from germline, CDR1 is LGHDT and CDR2 is YNNKEL (reference sequence). The J segment lost 5 bases and the V segment lost 5 bases, leaving 5 bases of the junction unmatched. The CDR3 consists of 14 residues. The CDR3 loop reads CASSADRGGTEAFF. Written as DNA, the CDR3 is TGTGCCAGCAGCGCGGACAGGGGGGGGACTGAAGCTTTCTTT.

V and J are TRBV30 and TRBJ2-7, with TRBD2 matching over 7 bases. The junction had 9 bases not matched to a gene; V was cut back by 0 bases and J by 7 bases. Germline V gives CDR1 GTSNPN, CDR2 SVGIG (reference sequence). This CDR3 is 14 amino acids long. The CDR3 DNA reads as TGTGCCTGGAGTGTACTAGCGCAGTCTGGGGAGCAGTACTTC. Protein sequence: CAWSVLAQSGEQYF.

The genes are TRBV6-2 or TRBV6-3 and TRBJ1-4; no firm D call. Germline CDR1 MNHEY, CDR2 SVGEGT. The CDR3 has 13 residues. V lost 5 bases to trimming and J lost 8 bases, with 12 bases between them. CDR3 DNA sequence: TGTGCCAGCAGTGAGAGGGTCCGGGAAAAACTGTTTTTT. The encoded protein is CASSERVREKLFF.

The rearrangement links TRBV19 to TRBJ1-2, with D possibly matching TRBD1 (6 bases). Looked up from germline, CDR1 is LNHDA and CDR2 is SQIVND (reference sequence). CDR3 length: 13 residues. The V gene lost 7 bases and the J gene lost 7 bases, with 16 bases spanning the gap. CDR3: CASIGGVSGGYTF. The CDR3 region has the DNA TGTGCCAGTATTGGGGGCGTTTCAGGTGGCTACACCTTC.

The V and J genes are TRBV5-6 and TRBJ2-3, with D possibly matching TRBD2 (5 bases). The CDR3 runs 14 residues. The V end was cut by 1 base, the J end by 2 bases, with 8 bases between. Germline V gene sequence: CDR1 SGHDT, CDR2 YYEEEE. The CDR3 reads CASSLTSFTDTQYF. In DNA form, the CDR3 reads TGTGCCAGCAGCTTGACTAGTTTCACAGATACGCAGTATTTT. The full variable domain, completed using reference TRBV5-6 and TRBJ2-3, is DAGVTQSPTHLIKTRGQQVTLRCSPKSGHDTVSWYQQALGQGPQFIFQYYEEEERQRGNFPDRFSGHQFPNYSSELNVNALLLGDSALYLCASSLTSFTDTQYFGPGTRLTVL.

As for this clone: This CDR3 is also generated by other DNA sequences in the sample. This chain uses TRBV6-6 with TRBJ1-3, with a weak D call TRBD1 (5 bases). CDR1 is MNHNY and CDR2 is SVGAGI in the germline V gene (reference sequence). V was pared by 3 bases and J by 1 base, with 7 bases between. This CDR3 comprises 14 residues. CDR3 sequence (DNA): TGTGCCAGCAGTTATCAGGGTTCTGGAAACACCATATATTTT. Translation gives CASSYQGSGNTIYF.

This chain connects TRBV9 to TRBJ2-2; TRBD1 might be the D (6 bases). V was pared by 3 bases and J by 9 bases, with 12 bases between. CDR1 and CDR2 (germline): SGDLS, YYNGEE. This CDR3 comprises 13 residues. CDR3 in DNA: TGTGCCAGCAGCGCCCGACAGGAAAGGGAGCTGTTTTTT. Translating it yields CASSARQERELFF.

The chain joins TRBV4-1 to TRBJ1-2; the D gene is possibly TRBD1 (5 bases). Germline CDR1 reads MGHRA; CDR2 reads YSYEKL. V was pared by 3 bases and J by 4 bases, with 15 bases between. This CDR3 region has 15 residues. The CDR3 spells CASSQPPVGGYGYTF. The CDR3 coding sequence is TGCGCCAGCAGCCAGCCTCCAGTGGGGGGCTATGGCTACACCTTC.

The CDR3 region has the DNA TGTGCCAGCAGCTTCGCGGACCGAGGGAGCAATCAGCCCCAGCATTTT. This encodes CASSFADRGSNQPQHF. The J gene is TRBJ1-5, the V gene TRBV7-2; D remains ambiguous. This CDR3 has 16 amino acids. Trimming pared 3 bases from V and 1 base from J, leaving 13 bases between. Germline assignment: CDR1 SGHTA and CDR2 FQGNSA.

This clone appeared once. The V and J genes are TRBV7-3 and TRBJ1-1; 7 bases align to TRBD1. Germline V CDR1 and CDR2: SGHTA, FQGTGA. The CDR3 covers 13 residues. After removal of 4 bases from V and 5 bases from J, the junction contained 4 bases not matched to a gene. The CDR3 DNA follows: TGTGCCAGCAGCTCTACAGGGGTGACTGAAGCTTTCTTT. The encoded protein is CASSSTGVTEAFF. Looking up the rest from reference TRBV7-3 and TRBJ1-1 gives the full variable domain: GAGVSQTPSNKVTEKGKYVELRCDPISGHTALYWYRQSLGQGPEFLIYFQGTGAADDSGLPNDRFFAVRPEGSVSTLKIQRTERGDSAVYLCASSSTGVTEAFFGQGTRLTVV.

This sequence joins TRBV28 and TRBJ2-7; 7 positions match TRBD1. Germline V gene lookup returns CDR1 MDHEN and CDR2 SYDVKM. The CDR3 loop spans 14 amino acids. The junction had 13 bases not matched to a gene; V was cut back by 7 bases and J by 7 bases. The DNA of the CDR3 is TGTGCCAGCATCAAAGGGGGCAGGGTGGGTGAGCAGTACTTC. Translated: CASIKGGRVGEQYF. The complete variable domain, with remaining parts taken from reference TRBV28 and TRBJ2-7, reads DVKVTQSSRYLVKRTGEKVFLECVQDMDHENMFWYRQDPGLGLRLIYFSYDVKMKEKGDIPEGYSVSREKKERFSLILESASTNQTSMYLCASIKGGRVGEQYFGPGTRLTVT.

The V gene is TRBV6-6, the J gene TRBJ1-6; 7 nucleotides align to TRBD1. V was pared by 8 bases and J by 8 bases, with 9 bases of the junction left unmatched. This CDR3 is built from 14 residues. Germline loops: CDR1 MNHNY, CDR2 SVGAGI (reference sequence). The CDR3 DNA reads as TGTGCCAGCGGAGCACGGGACAGTCATTCACCCCTCCACTTT. Its protein is CASGARDSHSPLHF.